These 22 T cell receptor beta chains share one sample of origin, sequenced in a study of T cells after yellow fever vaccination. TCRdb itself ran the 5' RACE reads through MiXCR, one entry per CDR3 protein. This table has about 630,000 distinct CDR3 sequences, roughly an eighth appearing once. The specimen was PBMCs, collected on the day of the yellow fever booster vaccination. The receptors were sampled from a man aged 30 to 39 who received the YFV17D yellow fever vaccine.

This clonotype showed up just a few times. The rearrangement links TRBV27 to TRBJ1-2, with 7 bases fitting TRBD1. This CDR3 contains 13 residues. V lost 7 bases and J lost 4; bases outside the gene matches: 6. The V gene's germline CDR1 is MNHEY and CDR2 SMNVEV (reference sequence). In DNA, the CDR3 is TGTGCCAGCACTAATTCAGGGGGCTATGGCTACACCTTC. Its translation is CASTNSGGYGYTF.

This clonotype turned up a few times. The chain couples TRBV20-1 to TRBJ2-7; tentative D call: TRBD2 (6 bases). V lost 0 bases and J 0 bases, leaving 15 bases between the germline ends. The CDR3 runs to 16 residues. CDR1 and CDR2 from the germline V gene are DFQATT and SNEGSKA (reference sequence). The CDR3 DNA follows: TGCAGTGCTAGAGATGGGGCGGCGGGGTTCTCCTACGAGCAGTACTTC. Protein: CSARDGAAGFSYEQYF.

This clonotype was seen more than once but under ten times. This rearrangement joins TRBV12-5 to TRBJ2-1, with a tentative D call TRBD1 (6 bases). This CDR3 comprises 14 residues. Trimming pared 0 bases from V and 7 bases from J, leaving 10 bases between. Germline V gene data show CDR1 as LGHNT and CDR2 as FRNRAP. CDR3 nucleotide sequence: TGTGCTAGTGGTTTGGTACGGCAGGGGAATGAGCAGTTCTTC. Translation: CASGLVRQGNEQFF.

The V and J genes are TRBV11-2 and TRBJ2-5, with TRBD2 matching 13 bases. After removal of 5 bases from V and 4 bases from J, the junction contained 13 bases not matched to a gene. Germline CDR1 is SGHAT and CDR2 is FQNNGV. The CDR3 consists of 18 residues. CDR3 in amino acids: CASSPARTSGRMGETQYF. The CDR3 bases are TGTGCCAGCAGCCCCGCTCGGACTAGCGGGAGAATGGGAGAGACCCAGTACTTC.

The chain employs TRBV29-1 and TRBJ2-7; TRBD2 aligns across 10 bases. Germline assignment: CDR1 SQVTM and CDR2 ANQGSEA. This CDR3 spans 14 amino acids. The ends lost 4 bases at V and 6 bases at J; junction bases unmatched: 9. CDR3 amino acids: CSVAMLAGVAEQYF. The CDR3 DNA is TGCAGCGTTGCTATGCTAGCGGGAGTAGCCGAGCAGTACTTC.

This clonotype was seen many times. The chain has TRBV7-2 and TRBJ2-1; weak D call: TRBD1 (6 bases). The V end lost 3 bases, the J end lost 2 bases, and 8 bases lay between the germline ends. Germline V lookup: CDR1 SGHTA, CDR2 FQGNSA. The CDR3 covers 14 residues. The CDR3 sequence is CASSLGAAYNEQFF. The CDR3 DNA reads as TGTGCCAGCAGCTTGGGGGCGGCCTACAATGAGCAGTTCTTC. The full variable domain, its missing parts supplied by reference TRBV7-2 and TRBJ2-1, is GAGVSQSPSNKVTEKGKDVELRCDPISGHTALYWYRQSLGQGLEFLIYFQGNSAPDKSGLPSDRFSAERTGGSVSTLTIQRTQQEDSAVYLCASSLGAAYNEQFFGPGTRLTVL.

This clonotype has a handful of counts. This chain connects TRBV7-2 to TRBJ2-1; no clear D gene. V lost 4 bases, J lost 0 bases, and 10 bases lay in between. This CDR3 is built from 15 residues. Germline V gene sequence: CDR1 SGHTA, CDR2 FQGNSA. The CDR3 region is CASSSSASSYNEQFF. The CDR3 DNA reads TGTGCCAGCAGCTCCAGCGCTAGCTCCTACAATGAGCAGTTCTTC.

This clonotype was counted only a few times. The CDR3 coding sequence is TGCGCCAGCAGCTTGGCCGGCAGGGAAGGCGAAAAACTGTTTTTT. This gives the protein CASSLAGREGEKLFF. The chain couples TRBV5-1 to TRBJ1-4, with D perhaps matching TRBD1 (5 bases). The CDR3 has 15 residues. Germline values: CDR1 SGHRS, CDR2 YFSETQ. The V end lost 0 bases, the J end lost 8 bases, and 14 bases lay between the germline ends.

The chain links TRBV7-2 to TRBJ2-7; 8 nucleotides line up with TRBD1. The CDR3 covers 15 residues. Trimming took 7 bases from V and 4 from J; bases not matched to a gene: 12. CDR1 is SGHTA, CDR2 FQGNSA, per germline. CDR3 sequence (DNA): TGTGCCAGCACCCAGGACAGGGCGGATCCTTACGAGCAGTACTTC. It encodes CASTQDRADPYEQYF.

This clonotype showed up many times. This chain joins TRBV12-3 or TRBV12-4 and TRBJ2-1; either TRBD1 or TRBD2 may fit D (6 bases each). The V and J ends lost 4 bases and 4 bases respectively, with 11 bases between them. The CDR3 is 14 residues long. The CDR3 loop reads CASSSLGGYNEQFF. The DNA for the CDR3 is TGTGCCAGCAGTTCCTTAGGGGGGTACAATGAGCAGTTCTTC.

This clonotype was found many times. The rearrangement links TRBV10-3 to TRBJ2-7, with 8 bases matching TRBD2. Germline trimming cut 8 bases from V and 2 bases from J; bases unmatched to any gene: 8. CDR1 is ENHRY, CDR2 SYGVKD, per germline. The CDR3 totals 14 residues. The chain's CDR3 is CAIAHTGGPYEQYF. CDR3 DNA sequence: TGTGCCATCGCCCATACGGGAGGGCCCTACGAGCAGTACTTC.

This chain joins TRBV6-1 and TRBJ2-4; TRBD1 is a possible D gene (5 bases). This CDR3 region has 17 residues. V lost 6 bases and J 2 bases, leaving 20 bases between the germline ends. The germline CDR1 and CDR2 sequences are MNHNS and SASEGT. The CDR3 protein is CASSPSYGAGPKNIQYF. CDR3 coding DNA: TGTGCCAGCAGCCCTTCGTATGGGGCCGGCCCCAAAAACATTCAGTACTTC.

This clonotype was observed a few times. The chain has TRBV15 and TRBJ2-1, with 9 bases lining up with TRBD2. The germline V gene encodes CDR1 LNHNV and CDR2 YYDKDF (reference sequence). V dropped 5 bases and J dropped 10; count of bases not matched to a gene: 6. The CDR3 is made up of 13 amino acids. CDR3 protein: CATSGRSGREQFF. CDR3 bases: TGTGCCACCAGCGGGAGAAGCGGGAGGGAGCAGTTCTTC.

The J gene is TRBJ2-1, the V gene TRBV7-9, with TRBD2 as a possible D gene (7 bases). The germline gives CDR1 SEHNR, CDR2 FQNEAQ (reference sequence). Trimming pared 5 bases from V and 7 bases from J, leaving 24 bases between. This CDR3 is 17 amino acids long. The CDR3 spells CASSVGLGGGARNEQFF. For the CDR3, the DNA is TGTGCCAGCAGCGTAGGACTAGGAGGGGGGGCCCGTAATGAGCAGTTCTTC.

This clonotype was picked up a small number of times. In DNA, the CDR3 is TGCAGTGCTAAGGGACTAGCGGGACCCCGCACAGATACGCAGTATTTT. Protein product: CSAKGLAGPRTDTQYF. This chain joins TRBV20-1 and TRBJ2-3; 13 bases fit TRBD2. Germline CDR1 is DFQATT and CDR2 is SNEGSKA (reference sequence). The CDR3 sequence is 16 residues long. The junction had 5 bases not matched to a gene; V was cut back by 4 bases and J by 1 base.

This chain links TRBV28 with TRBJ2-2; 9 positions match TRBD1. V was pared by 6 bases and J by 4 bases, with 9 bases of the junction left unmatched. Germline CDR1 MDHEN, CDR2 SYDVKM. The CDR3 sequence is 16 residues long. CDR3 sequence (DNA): TGTGCCAGCAGCGTACCCCGGGACAGGGCCACCGGGGAGCTGTTTTTT. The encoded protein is CASSVPRDRATGELFF.

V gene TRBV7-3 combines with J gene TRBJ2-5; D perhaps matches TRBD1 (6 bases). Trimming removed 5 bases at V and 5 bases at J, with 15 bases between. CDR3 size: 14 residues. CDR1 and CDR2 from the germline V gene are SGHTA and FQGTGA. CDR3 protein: CASSEQGVGETQYF. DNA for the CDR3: TGTGCCAGCAGCGAACAGGGTGTTGGGGAGACCCAGTACTTC.

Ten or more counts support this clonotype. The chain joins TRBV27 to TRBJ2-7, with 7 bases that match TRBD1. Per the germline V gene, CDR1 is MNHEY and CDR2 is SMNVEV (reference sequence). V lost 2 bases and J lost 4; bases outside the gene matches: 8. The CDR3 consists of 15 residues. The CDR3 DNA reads TGTGCCAGCAGTTTAATTGCAGGGGGTCATTACGAGCAGTACTTC. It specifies CASSLIAGGHYEQYF.

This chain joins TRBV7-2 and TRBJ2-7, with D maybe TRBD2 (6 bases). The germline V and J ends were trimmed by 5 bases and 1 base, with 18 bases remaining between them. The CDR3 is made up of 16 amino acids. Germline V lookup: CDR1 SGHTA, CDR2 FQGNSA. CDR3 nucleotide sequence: TGTGCCAGCAGCCGACGGACTATCGCCTCTTCCTACGAGCAGTACTTC. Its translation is CASSRRTIASSYEQYF.

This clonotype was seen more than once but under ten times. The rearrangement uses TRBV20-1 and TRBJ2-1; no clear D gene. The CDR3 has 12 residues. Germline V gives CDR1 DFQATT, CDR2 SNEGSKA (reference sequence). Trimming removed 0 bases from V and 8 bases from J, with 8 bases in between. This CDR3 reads CSARDSSYEQFF. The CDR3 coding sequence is TGCAGTGCTAGAGATTCTAGTTATGAGCAGTTCTTC.

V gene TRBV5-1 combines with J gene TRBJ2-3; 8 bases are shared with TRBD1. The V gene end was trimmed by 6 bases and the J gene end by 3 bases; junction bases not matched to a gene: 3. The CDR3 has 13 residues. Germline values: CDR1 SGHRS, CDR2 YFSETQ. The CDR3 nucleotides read TGCGCCAGCACCCAGGGGGCGACAGATACGCAGTATTTT. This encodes CASTQGATDTQYF.

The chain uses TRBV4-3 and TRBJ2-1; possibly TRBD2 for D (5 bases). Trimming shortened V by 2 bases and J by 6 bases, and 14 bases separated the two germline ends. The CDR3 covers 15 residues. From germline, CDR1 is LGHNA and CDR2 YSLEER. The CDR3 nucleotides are TGCGCCAGCAGCCAACCCCCTTGGGCGGGCAATGAGCAGTTCTTC. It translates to CASSQPPWAGNEQFF.